Here is one T cell receptor beta chain with its context. What it binds is unknown. The data stem from a study of cytomegalovirus exposure and HLA in healthy donors. Study results and limitations: TCR beta V- and J-gene trimming was later associated with a missense DCLRE1C variant. Later analysis showed most CMV-associated TCR beta chains appearing HLA-restricted. The availability of immune exposure information extended only to CMV serostatus.

The PCR used 60 Vbeta and 13 Jbeta primers. The method was immunoSEQ multiplex PCR; TCRdb's version includes in-frame clones alone and lacks a portion of them. The sample includes roughly 160,000 clones, roughly 79% of them seen just once. This receptor was identified in a man aged 25 to 45 in good health and CMV-seronegative. Specimen: PBMCs.

The CDR3 nucleotides are TGTGCCAGCAGCTTAGAGGGCGGGGGCTTCCACAATGAGCAGTTCTTC. Encoded protein: CASSLEGGGFHNEQFF. The chain joins TRBV7-2 to TRBJ2-1, with D possibly matching TRBD2 (7 bases). V was clipped by 1 base and J by 5 bases, with 15 bases between them. The germline V gene has CDR1 SGHTA and CDR2 FQGNSA. CDR3 length equals 16 residues.